This TCR beta chain was captured by sequencing in a study of T cell responses to AZD1222 COVID-19 vaccine. With respect to this clone: The antigen is not known.

Findings of the study overall: The repertoires were collected only after the peak T cell response. Two AZD1222 doses significantly raised spike-specific TCR breadth and depth over controls. Spike-spanning, vaccine-associated CD4 TCRs were dominant at 160-218 and 743-854. Baseline seropositives among AZD1222 recipients totaled only six or seven.

Using immunoSEQ multiplex PCR, the repertoire was profiled, and TCRdb retains in-frame clones only, with some absent. In the table there are about 100,000 clones, around nine tenths of which are singletons. V lost 2 bases, J lost 3 bases, and 14 bases lay in between. This CDR3 contains 16 residues. CDR1 and CDR2 from the germline V gene are KGHSH and LQKENI. The chain is built from TRBV18 and TRBJ1-3; D might be TRBD1 (5 bases). The sequence derives from an adult who received the MenACWY meningococcal vaccine as a control. The sample was peripheral blood, taken 28 days after the second dose of the MenACWY control vaccine. As DNA, the CDR3 is TGTGCCAGCTCACCAGTGGAGGGGTTCGGTGGAAACACCATATATTTT. Translation gives CASSPVEGFGGNTIYF.